This TCR beta chain was profiled in a study of regulatory T cells in long-lasting Graves disease. The time point denotes: persistent/refractory GD, antithyroid drugs over 5 years with positive TRAb. The TCR library was prepared using RNA isolated from PBMCs. The ends were cut back, 4 bases at V and 7 bases at J, with 7 bases in the middle. Germline assignment: CDR1 MNHNS and CDR2 SASEGT. The CDR3 length is 11 residues. In this sample, this clonotype turned up many times. Its specificity is not known. Arm-PCR of CDR3 regions and iRepertoire HTBI primers were the basis on which TCR beta libraries were built. TCRdb re-derived calls from the multiplex PCR reads in MiXCR, one entry per CDR3 protein. The table records a few hundred thousand distinct CDR3 sequences, about 20% of them present only once. Study-level findings and limits: Fewer public clonotypes were shared by new patients (approximately 1,000) than by persistent patients (about 3,000).

The material was peripheral blood mononuclear cells (PBMCs), obtained when the disease was refractory, from a patient treated with antithyroid drugs. The chain employs TRBV6-1 and TRBJ1-2; D gene uncertain. The source is a female donor with Graves disease. CDR3 sequence: CASSGKVGYTF. In DNA form, the CDR3 reads TGTGCCAGCAGTGGGAAAGTTGGCTACACCTTC.